This T cell receptor (beta chain) was retrieved from a study of early T cells in non-severe SARS-CoV-2 infection. V lost 7 bases and J lost 5, with 8 bases in between. Germline CDR1 is SQVTM and CDR2 is ANQGSEA. This CDR3 is 11 amino acids long. The library protocol tagged individual cDNA molecules with unique molecular identifiers. TCRdb analysed the 5' RACE reads with MiXCR anew, one entry per CDR3 protein. In the table there are approximately 98,000 distinct CDR3 sequences, 9% to 13% of which are singletons. The sequenced sample was whole blood. V usage is TRBV29-1 and J usage is TRBJ1-4, with unresolved D. The receptor's source is an adult who was a healthcare worker with PCR-confirmed SARS-CoV-2 infection or an uninfected control (not recorded which). CDR3 coding DNA: TGCAGCGCCGCTGGAAATGAAAAACTGTTTTTT. Its translation is CSAAGNEKLFF.